The 21 T cell receptor beta chains given below trace back to one sample, sequenced in a study of T cells after yellow fever vaccination. Each CDR3 protein gets one entry after TCRdb re-called the 5' RACE reads with MiXCR. The sample holds 14,000 or so distinct CDR3 sequences, 7.3% seen once. The sequencing used PBMCs, either bulk or a sorted T-cell subset (CD4+, CD8+, memory, or dextramer-sorted; not recorded which), collected on the day of the yellow fever booster vaccination. The receptors come from a man aged 18-30 years who received the YFV17D yellow fever vaccine.

This clonotype has at least ten counts. CDR3 sequence: CSVEGRTGANTEAFF. CDR3 DNA: TGCAGCGTTGAAGGGCGGACAGGGGCGAACACTGAAGCTTTCTTT. The V gene is TRBV29-1, the J gene TRBJ1-1; 9 nucleotides match TRBD1. The ends lost 1 base at V and 1 base at J; junction bases unmatched: 4. CDR3 length: 15 amino acids. Germline V CDR1 and CDR2: SQVTM, ANQGSEA.

This clonotype was found many times. V is TRBV6-5 and J is TRBJ2-3; D ambiguous. Germline V CDR1 and CDR2: MNHEY, SVGAGI. Trimming cost V 2 bases and J 1 base, with 28 bases left between them. The CDR3 totals 21 residues. The CDR3 spells CASSYVWSPTAWKGGTDTQYF. Written as DNA, the CDR3 is TGTGCCAGCAGTTACGTTTGGAGCCCCACCGCTTGGAAAGGCGGCACAGATACGCAGTATTTT.

This clonotype was seen a single time. The genes are TRBV20-1 and TRBJ2-3, with 8 bases lining up with TRBD2. From germline, CDR1 is DFQATT and CDR2 SNEGSKA (reference sequence). The CDR3 sequence is 14 residues long. V lost 3 bases, J lost 0 bases, and 2 bases stayed unmatched. The CDR3 here is CSARQRGSTDTQYF. DNA of the CDR3: TGCAGTGCTAGGCAGCGGGGGAGCACAGATACGCAGTATTTT.

This clonotype came up many times. The CDR3 reads CASSQIGGRTWTTEAFF. CDR3 DNA: TGTGCCAGCAGCCAAATAGGGGGTCGCACCTGGACGACTGAAGCTTTCTTT. J is TRBJ1-1 and V is TRBV14; weak D call: TRBD1 (6 bases). Germline CDR1 and CDR2: SGHDN and FVKESK. The CDR3 loop spans 17 amino acids. Trimming stripped 2 bases from V and 5 bases from J, with 21 bases between. The whole variable domain, filled in from reference TRBV14 and TRBJ1-1, reads EAGVTQFPSHSVIEKGQTVTLRCDPISGHDNLYWYRRVMGKEIKFLLHFVKESKQDESGMPNNRFLAERTGGTYSTLKVQPAELEDSGVYFCASSQIGGRTWTTEAFFGQGTRLTVV.

This clonotype was counted at least ten times. The V call is TRBV20-1, the J call TRBJ2-7; 8 bases are shared with TRBD1. The V and J ends lost 4 bases and 2 bases, in that order; junction bases with no gene match: 4. The CDR3 has 13 amino acids. The germline V gene has CDR1 DFQATT and CDR2 SNEGSKA (reference sequence). In DNA form, the CDR3 reads TGCAGTGCTACGGGACAGGATCCCTACGAGCAGTACTTC. Amino acids: CSATGQDPYEQYF.

This clonotype was seen many times. The V call is TRBV7-9, the J call TRBJ1-2; TRBD1 agrees at 7 bases. Germline lookup yields CDR1 SEHNR and CDR2 FQNEAQ (reference sequence). The CDR3 runs to 13 residues. Germline trimming cut 5 bases from V and 13 bases from J; bases unmatched to any gene: 13. The CDR3, as DNA: TGTGCCAGCAGCCGTGGACAGGAGAGGGATTTCACCTTC. Translating gives CASSRGQERDFTF. The full variable domain, rest sourced from reference TRBV7-9 and TRBJ1-2, is DTGVSQNPRHKITKRGQNVTFRCDPISEHNRLYWYRQTLGQGPEFLTYFQNEAQLEKSRLLSDRFSAERPKGSFSTLEIQRTEQGDSAMYLCASSRGQERDFTFGSGTRLTVV.

The rearrangement joins TRBV10-1 to TRBJ2-1; 9 bases line up with TRBD1. The junction had 5 bases not matched to a gene; V was cut back by 2 bases and J by 3 bases. This CDR3 is 16 amino acids long. Germline values: CDR1 WNHNN, CDR2 SYGVQD (reference sequence). CDR3 nucleotide sequence: TGCGCCAGCAGTGAGGGAAGGACAGGGGACTACAATGAGCAGTTCTTC. Its protein product is CASSEGRTGDYNEQFF.

This clonotype was observed many times. V gene TRBV6-5 combines with J gene TRBJ2-1, with D tentatively TRBD1 or TRBD2 (5 bases each). The germline V and J ends were trimmed by 6 bases and 6 bases, with 18 bases remaining between them. There are 15 residues in the CDR3. Germline values: CDR1 MNHEY, CDR2 SVGAGI. CDR3 nucleotide sequence: TGTGCCAGCAGGGGCTCAGGGACCCAATTCAATGAGCAGTTCTTC. Its protein is CASRGSGTQFNEQFF.

The table lists this clonotype with a count of one. The V and J genes are TRBV4-2 and TRBJ2-3; D is perhaps TRBD2 (6 bases). The CDR3 spans 18 residues. Trimming removed 2 bases from V and 6 bases from J, with 24 bases in between. Germline loops: CDR1 LGHNA, CDR2 YNFKEQ. The CDR3 DNA follows: TGTGCCAGCAGCCAAAACCCCTCCGAGACTAGGCAGGCGGATACGCAGTATTTT. Translating gives CASSQNPSETRQADTQYF.

This clonotype was seen repeatedly, ten times or more. The chain links TRBV19 to TRBJ2-2; the D is unclear. V was trimmed by 6 bases and J by 4 bases, leaving 15 bases between them. The CDR3 extends over 15 amino acids. The germline CDR1 and CDR2 sequences are LNHDA and SQIVND (reference sequence). The CDR3 is CASRRTVGFTGELFF. The DNA of the CDR3 is TGTGCCAGTAGGCGGACGGTAGGGTTCACCGGGGAGCTGTTTTTT.

J is TRBJ2-5 and V is TRBV12-3 or TRBV12-4; TRBD1 matches 7 bases. The CDR3 sequence is 14 residues long. Trimming took 6 bases from V and 3 from J; bases not matched to a gene: 7. CDR3 nucleotide sequence: TGTGCCAGCAGCATTACAGGGGCTGAAGAGACCCAGTACTTC. It codes for CASSITGAEETQYF.

This clonotype was picked up many times. V gene TRBV27 combines with J gene TRBJ2-1; D is possibly TRBD2 (5 bases). Germline V gene data show CDR1 as MNHEY and CDR2 as SMNVEV (reference sequence). The CDR3 spans 14 residues. The V end was cut by 9 bases, the J end by 0 bases, with 12 bases between. The CDR3 here is CASYGLHSYNEQFF. CDR3 coding DNA: TGTGCCAGTTACGGACTCCACTCCTACAATGAGCAGTTCTTC.

By frequency in the sample, this clonotype is medium-sized. The chain employs TRBV6-2 or TRBV6-3 and TRBJ2-3; D gene uncertain. The germline V and J ends were trimmed by 3 bases and 7 bases, with 11 bases remaining between them. Germline V gene data show CDR1 as MNHEY and CDR2 as SVGEGT. CDR3 size: 13 residues. This CDR3 reads CASSYDDGYTQYF. In DNA form, the CDR3 reads TGTGCCAGCAGTTATGACGACGGCTATACGCAGTATTTT.

Ten or more counts support this clonotype. The rearrangement links TRBV7-9 to TRBJ2-7; TRBD1 aligns across 8 bases. The CDR3 contains 12 residues. CDR1 and CDR2 from the germline V gene are SEHNR and FQNEAQ (reference sequence). V trimming: 10 bases; J trimming: 3 bases; junction bases outside the gene matches: 5. CDR3 nucleotide sequence: TGTGCCACGGGACAGGAACACTACGAGCAGTACTTC. It yields the protein CATGQEHYEQYF.

Ten or more counts support this clonotype. The chain joins TRBV27 to TRBJ1-3, with D perhaps TRBD1 (6 bases). The CDR3 sequence is 18 residues long. Germline CDR1 is MNHEY and CDR2 is SMNVEV (reference sequence). Trimming pared 2 bases from V and 2 bases from J, leaving 19 bases between. CDR3 DNA: TGTGCCAGCAGTTTACATTCCCTACAGGGTCAACCTGGAAACACCATATATTTT. This codes for CASSLHSLQGQPGNTIYF.

Many counts were recorded for this clonotype. The chain is built from TRBV7-9 and TRBJ2-3; TRBD1 is a possible D gene (6 bases). Germline V gene lookup returns CDR1 SEHNR and CDR2 FQNEAQ (reference sequence). V was shortened by 1 base and J by 0 bases, with 14 bases between the two germline ends. This CDR3 has 17 amino acids. CDR3: CASSLESMDSSTDTQYF. The CDR3 DNA reads TGTGCCAGCAGCTTAGAGTCCATGGACAGTAGCACAGATACGCAGTATTTT. Together with reference TRBV7-9 and TRBJ2-3, the CDR3 gives the full variable domain: DTGVSQNPRHKITKRGQNVTFRCDPISEHNRLYWYRQTLGQGPEFLTYFQNEAQLEKSRLLSDRFSAERPKGSFSTLEIQRTEQGDSAMYLCASSLESMDSSTDTQYFGPGTRLTVL.

This clonotype was counted ten times or more. The rearrangement links TRBV9 to TRBJ1-3; D is possibly TRBD1 (5 bases). CDR3 length: 14 residues. Trimming removed 4 bases at V and 4 bases at J, with 12 bases between. Germline CDR1 SGDLS, CDR2 YYNGEE. The DNA of the CDR3 is TGTGCCAGCAGCCCGACAGTCTCAGGAAACACCATATATTTT. This gives the protein CASSPTVSGNTIYF.

This clonotype has a count of ten or more. This chain links TRBV7-2 with TRBJ1-2, with TRBD1 matching 9 bases. The junction had 0 bases not matched to a gene; V was cut back by 6 bases and J by 4 bases. Germline values: CDR1 SGHTA, CDR2 FQGNSA. The CDR3 is 12 amino acids. The CDR3 protein is CASRTGGYGYTF. CDR3 DNA: TGTGCCAGCAGGACAGGGGGCTATGGCTACACCTTC.

At least ten counts were recorded for this clonotype. The chain has TRBV20-1 and TRBJ1-5; tentative D call: TRBD1 (5 bases). V was pared by 3 bases and J by 7 bases, with 13 bases between. Germline CDR1 DFQATT, CDR2 SNEGSKA (reference sequence). This CDR3 has 13 residues. The CDR3 is CSASSRVGQPQHF. CDR3 sequence (DNA): TGCAGTGCTAGTAGCAGGGTTGGGCAGCCCCAGCATTTT.

This clonotype appeared a few times. As DNA, the CDR3 is TGCGCCAGCAGGATAGCCGGGACGGGCACTGAAGCTTTCTTT. It encodes CASRIAGTGTEAFF. This chain joins TRBV5-1 and TRBJ1-1; weak D call: TRBD1 (5 bases). Looked up from germline, CDR1 is SGHRS and CDR2 is YFSETQ. CDR3 length: 14 residues. V was clipped by 5 bases and J by 4 bases, with 15 bases between them.

This clonotype is classed as medium-sized. The CDR3 loop is CSAASDKDGYTF. The CDR3, as DNA: TGCAGTGCAGCGAGTGATAAGGATGGCTACACCTTC. The rearrangement links TRBV20-1 to TRBJ1-2; D uncertain. Germline CDR1 and CDR2: DFQATT and SNEGSKA (reference sequence). V was cut by 6 bases and J by 6 bases, with 14 bases left in between. This CDR3 comprises 12 residues.